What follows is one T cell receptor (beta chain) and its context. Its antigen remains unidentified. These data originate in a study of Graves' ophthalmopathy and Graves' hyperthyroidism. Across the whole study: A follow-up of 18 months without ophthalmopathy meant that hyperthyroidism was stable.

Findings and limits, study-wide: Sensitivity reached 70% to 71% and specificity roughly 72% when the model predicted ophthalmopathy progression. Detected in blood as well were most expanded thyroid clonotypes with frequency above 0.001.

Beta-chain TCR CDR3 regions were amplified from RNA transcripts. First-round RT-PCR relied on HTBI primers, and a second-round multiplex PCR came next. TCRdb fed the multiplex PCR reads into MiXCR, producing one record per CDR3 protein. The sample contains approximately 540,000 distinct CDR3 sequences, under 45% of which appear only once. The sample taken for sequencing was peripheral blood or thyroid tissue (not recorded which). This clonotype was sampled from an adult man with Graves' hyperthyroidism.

Here the CDR3 DNA reads TGTGCCAGCAGCTTCCGGATAGGCCATGATGAAGCTTTCTTT. Amino acids: CASSFRIGHDEAFF. The chain uses TRBV12-3 or TRBV12-4 and TRBJ1-1, with unresolved D. Trimming cost V 6 bases and J 7 bases, with 18 bases left between them. The CDR3 contains 14 residues.